The sequence of this T cell receptor beta chain was determined in a study of shared clonotypes between healthy human individuals. Study-level information: Two women and a few men aged 18 to 49 served as donors. Notes on the study in general: Estimated richness was generally greater in naive than memory subsets.

In regard to this clone: What it binds is unknown.

TCRdb keeps only in-frame clones here, not all; method: immunoSEQ multiplex PCR. This sample has about 600,000 clones, with nearly 97% found just once. CD45RO-negative, CCR7-positively selected cells formed the naive CD8 fraction, excluding terminally differentiated effector memory CD45RA+ cells. The CDR3 extends over 15 amino acids. From germline, CDR1 is SGDLS and CDR2 YYNGEE. Trimming removed 1 base from V and 7 bases from J; junction bases left unmatched: 4. The source of this sequence is a woman aged 25 to 45 in good health. V gene TRBV9 combines with J gene TRBJ2-2; TRBD2 agrees at 10 bases. The sample comprised naive CD8+ T cells sorted from blood. The CDR3 DNA reads as TGTGCCAGCAGCGTACCTAGCGGGAGCGGCGGGGAGCTGTTTTTT. Amino acids: CASSVPSGSGGELFF.